Given below is one T cell receptor (beta chain) in context. This record comes from a study of cytomegalovirus exposure and HLA in healthy donors. Researchers ran the PCR with 60 Vbeta and 13 Jbeta primers. Only in-frame clones appear in the TCRdb table, and some are missing; sequencing was by immunoSEQ multiplex PCR. The sample yields roughly 110,000 clones, around 71% seen once. What was sequenced was PBMCs. The receptor was derived from a boy between 5 and 17 years old in good health and CMV-seronegative.

The CDR3 region is CASSDVARSTDTQYF. The CDR3 region has the DNA TGTGCCAGCAGTGATGTTGCGAGGAGCACAGATACGCAGTATTTT. This chain uses TRBV25-1 with TRBJ2-3, with D unclear. Trimming removed 3 bases from V and 0 bases from J, with 10 bases in between. The CDR3 covers 15 residues. CDR1 is MGHDK and CDR2 is SYGVNS in the germline V gene.